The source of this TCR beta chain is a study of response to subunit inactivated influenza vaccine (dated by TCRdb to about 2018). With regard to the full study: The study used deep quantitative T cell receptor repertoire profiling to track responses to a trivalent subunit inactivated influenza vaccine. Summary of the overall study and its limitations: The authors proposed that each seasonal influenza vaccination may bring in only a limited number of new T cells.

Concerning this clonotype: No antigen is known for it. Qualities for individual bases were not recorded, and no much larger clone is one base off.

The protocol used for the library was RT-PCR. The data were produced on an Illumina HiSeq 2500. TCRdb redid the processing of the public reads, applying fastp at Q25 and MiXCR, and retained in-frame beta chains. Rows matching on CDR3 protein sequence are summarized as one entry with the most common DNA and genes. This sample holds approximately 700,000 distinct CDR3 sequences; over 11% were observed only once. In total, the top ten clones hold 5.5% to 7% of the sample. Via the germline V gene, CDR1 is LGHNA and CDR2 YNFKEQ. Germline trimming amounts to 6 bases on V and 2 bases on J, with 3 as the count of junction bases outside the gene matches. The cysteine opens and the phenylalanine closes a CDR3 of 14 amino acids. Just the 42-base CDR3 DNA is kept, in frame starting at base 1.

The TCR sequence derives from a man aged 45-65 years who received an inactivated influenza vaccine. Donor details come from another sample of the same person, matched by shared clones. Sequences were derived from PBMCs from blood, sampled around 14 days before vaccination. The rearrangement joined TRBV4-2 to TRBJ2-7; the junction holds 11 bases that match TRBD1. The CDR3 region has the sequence CASRTGQGAYEQYF. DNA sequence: TGTGCCAGCAGGACGGGACAGGGGGCCTACGAGCAGTACTTC.